This record looks at one TCR beta chain sequence and its context. Its antigen has not been determined. Base qualities are not recorded, but no much larger clone differs from it by a single base. Separate from the roughly 650-subject first cohort, the validation cohort of 120 subjects was the group to which the donors belonged. The data belong to a study of cytomegalovirus exposure and HLA in healthy donors (dated by TCRdb to the late 2010s). About the study as a whole: According to a later analysis, the approximately 130 validation repertoires were produced on the same platform as the roughly 720 repertoires of the first cohort. The study aimed to test whether signatures of past pathogen exposure could be identified by cataloging public T cell receptors. Along with the approximately 700-subject first cohort, a separate validation cohort of over 90 different subjects was used. To predict cytomegalovirus infection status, the study combined high-throughput TCR immunosequencing, statistical association of individual TCRs with disease status, and machine learning.

Measured from the cysteine to the phenylalanine, the CDR3 is 11 residues long. The CDR3 DNA has 33 bases and is translated from base 1. Trimming takes 6 bases from V and 5 bases from J, and the germline ends sit 10 bases apart. Based on the germline V gene (reference sequence), the CDR1 and CDR2 sequences are DFQATT and SNEGSKA. The library was generated by the immunoSEQ multiplex PCR assay. The study's processing was this. A statistical classification framework was developed to diagnose cytomegalovirus status using the catalog of TCR beta chain sequences. The table was pulled from immuneACCESS by TCRdb, which kept in-frame rearrangements only. Such tables lose some clones; where checked, under half of the loss comes from unresolved V genes, and the rest has no known cause. That table supplies the V and J calls and clone size; D and trimming were determined from the DNA. The sample table shows some 150,000 clones, and approximately 90% are seen once. Approximately 0.7% of the sample is taken by the ten largest.

Study-wide findings and limitations: In vitro tests confirmed that three of the cytomegalovirus-associated TCR beta chains recognize cytomegalovirus antigens. In a later analysis, TCRs clustered in the first cohort were found to also tend to co-occur in the approximately 110 validation repertoires, with approximately 95% of cluster scores above 0. The authors suggested that the approach could potentially be generalized to other disease states and immunological phenotypes. The study listed 150 to 200 TCR beta chains as associated with cytomegalovirus. Most TCR sequences were seen in very few donors, while some public TCRs were found in many individuals. The classifier was reported to diagnose cytomegalovirus status with high specificity and sensitivity in both the original and validation cohorts. All 120 repertoires were used to score co-occurrence in the validation cohort in a later analysis, because that analysis had no HLA typing for the cohort.

The sequence joins TRBV20-1 to TRBJ2-5; too little of a D gene remains to name it. Sequenced input: PBMCs. The sequence came from a man aged 18 to 30 in good health and CMV-seronegative. In nucleotide form, the sequence is TGCAGTGCCGGGTTTTGGGAGACCCAGTACTTC. The translation is CSAGFWETQYF.